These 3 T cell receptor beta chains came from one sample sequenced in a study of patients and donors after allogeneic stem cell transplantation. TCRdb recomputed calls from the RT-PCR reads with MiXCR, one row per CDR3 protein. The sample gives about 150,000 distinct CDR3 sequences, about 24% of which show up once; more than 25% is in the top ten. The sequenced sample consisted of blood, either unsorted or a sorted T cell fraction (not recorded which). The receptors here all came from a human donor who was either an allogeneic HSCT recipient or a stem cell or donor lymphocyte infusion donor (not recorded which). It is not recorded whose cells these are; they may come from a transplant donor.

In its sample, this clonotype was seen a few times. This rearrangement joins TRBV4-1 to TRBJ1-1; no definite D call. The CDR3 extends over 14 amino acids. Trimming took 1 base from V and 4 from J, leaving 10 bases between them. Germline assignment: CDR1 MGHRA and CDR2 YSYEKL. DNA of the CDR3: TGCGCCAGCAGCCAAGCGTTCCGGGTCACTGAAGCTTTCTTT. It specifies CASSQAFRVTEAFF.

The CDR3 is CSVVPHSNTEAFF. Here the CDR3 DNA reads TGCAGCGTTGTCCCCCACTCGAACACTGAAGCTTTCTTT. This chain joins TRBV29-1 and TRBJ1-1; D gene unclear. Germline V gene lookup returns CDR1 SQVTM and CDR2 ANQGSEA. This CDR3 is built from 13 residues. V was shortened by 4 bases and J by 1 base, with 10 bases between the two germline ends.

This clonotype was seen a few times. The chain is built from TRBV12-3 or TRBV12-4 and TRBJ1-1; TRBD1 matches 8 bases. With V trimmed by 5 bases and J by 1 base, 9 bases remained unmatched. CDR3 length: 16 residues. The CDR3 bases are TGTGCCAGCAGTCCGGACAGGGAGATAACGAACACTGAAGCTTTCTTT. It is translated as CASSPDREITNTEAFF.